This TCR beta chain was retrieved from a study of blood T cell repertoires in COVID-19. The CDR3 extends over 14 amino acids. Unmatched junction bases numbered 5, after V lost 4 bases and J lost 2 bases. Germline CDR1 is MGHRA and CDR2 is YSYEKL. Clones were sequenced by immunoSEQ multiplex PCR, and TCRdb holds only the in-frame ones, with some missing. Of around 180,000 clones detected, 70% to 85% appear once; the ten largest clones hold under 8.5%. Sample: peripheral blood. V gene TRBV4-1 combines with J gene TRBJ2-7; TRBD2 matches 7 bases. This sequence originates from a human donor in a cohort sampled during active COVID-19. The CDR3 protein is CASSLWGGAYEQYF. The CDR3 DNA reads TGCGCCAGCAGCCTCTGGGGGGGGGCCTACGAGCAGTACTTC.